This TCR beta chain came from a study of T cells in Graves' hyperthyroidism and ophthalmopathy. Regarding the study as a whole: Model predictions of ophthalmopathy came a median approximately 6 months before onset.

The CDR3 regions of TCR beta were amplified from RNA transcripts. In the first-round RT-PCR of the TCR CDR3, the HTBI primer set was used. TCRdb passed the multiplex PCR reads through MiXCR, listing each CDR3 protein once. The table records hundreds of thousands of distinct CDR3 sequences, under 25% of them present only once. Patients were excluded because of uncontrolled infection, other autoimmune disease, pregnancy or lactation. V gave up 0 bases and J gave up 3 bases, with 17 bases separating them. Germline CDR1 reads SNHLY; CDR2 reads FYNNEI. CDR3 length: 18 residues. This clonotype was detected only a few times. The antigen is undetermined.

The sequenced material came from blood. The rearrangement joins TRBV2 to TRBJ1-4, with D hard to call. This clonotype was obtained from a man aged 30-40 years with Graves' ophthalmopathy. The CDR3 protein is CASSEALLDPQSNEKLFF. The CDR3, as DNA: TGTGCCAGCAGTGAAGCGCTTCTCGACCCACAGTCTAATGAAAAACTGTTTTTT.